These 2 T cell receptor beta chains share one sample of origin, sequenced in a study of shared clonotypes between healthy human individuals. Some clones are missing from TCRdb's copy, which holds only in-frame ones; the method was immunoSEQ multiplex PCR. The table records 450,000 to 600,000 clones, approximately 79% of them present only once. Input material: PBMCs. The receptors stem from a woman aged 40 to 55 in good health. Some clones in this sample may be carry-over from other donors' samples.

The V and J genes are TRBV7-9 and TRBJ2-1; 9 bases are a match to TRBD2. The CDR3 is 15 residues long. The germline V gene has CDR1 SEHNR and CDR2 FQNEAQ (reference sequence). Unmatched junction bases numbered 2, after V lost 5 bases and J lost 0 bases. CDR3 DNA sequence: TGTGCCAGCAGCCAGACTAGCGGCTCCTACAATGAGCAGTTCTTC. As protein: CASSQTSGSYNEQFF.

The chain employs TRBV11-2 and TRBJ2-2; no definite D call. V dropped 3 bases and J dropped 2 bases, with 4 bases sitting between them. Germline values: CDR1 SGHAT, CDR2 FQNNGV. The CDR3 is 13 amino acids. The CDR3 sequence: CASSLRNTGELFF. CDR3 coding DNA: TGTGCCAGCAGCTTGCGTAACACCGGGGAGCTGTTTTTT. Full variable domain (missing parts from reference TRBV11-2 and TRBJ2-2): EAGVAQSPRYKIIEKRQSVAFWCNPISGHATLYWYQQILGQGPKLLIQFQNNGVVDDSQLPKDRFSAERLKGVDSTLKIQPAKLEDSAVYLCASSLRNTGELFFGEGSRLTVL.